This T cell receptor (beta chain) was recovered during a study of patients and donors after allogeneic stem cell transplantation. Using its own MiXCR run on the RT-PCR reads, TCRdb lists one record per CDR3 protein. The sample has roughly 880,000 distinct CDR3 sequences; roughly 17% are singletons. This clonotype appeared a few times. This CDR3 region has 13 residues. With 5 bases removed from V and 6 bases from J, the gap between germline ends came to 14 bases. The V gene's germline CDR1 is SGDLS and CDR2 YYNGEE. Source material: blood, either unsorted or a sorted T cell fraction (not recorded which). The genes are TRBV9 and TRBJ2-5; a weak D match, TRBD2 (6 bases). The origin of this receptor is a human donor who was either an allogeneic HSCT recipient or a stem cell or donor lymphocyte infusion donor (not recorded which). It is not recorded whose cells these are; they may come from a transplant donor. CDR3 DNA sequence: TGTGCCAGCAGTCGACCCGGCGGGAAGACCCAGTACTTC. Translating gives CASSRPGGKTQYF.